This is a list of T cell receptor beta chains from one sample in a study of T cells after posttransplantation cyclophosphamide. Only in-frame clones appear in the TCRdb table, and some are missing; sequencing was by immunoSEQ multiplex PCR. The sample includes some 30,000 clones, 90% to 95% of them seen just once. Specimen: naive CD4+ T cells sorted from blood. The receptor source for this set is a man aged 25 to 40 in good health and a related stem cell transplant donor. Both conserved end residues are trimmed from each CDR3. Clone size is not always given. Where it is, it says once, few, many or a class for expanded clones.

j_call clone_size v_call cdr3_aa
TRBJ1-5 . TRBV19 ASSSRRQAADQPQH
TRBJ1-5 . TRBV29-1 SVSTGFNQPRH
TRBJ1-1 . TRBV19 ASSREGNTEAF
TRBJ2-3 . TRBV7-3 ASSMAGGRDTQY
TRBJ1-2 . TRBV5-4 ASSLARTGRGYT
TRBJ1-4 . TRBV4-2 ASSQDQGDSSTNEKLF
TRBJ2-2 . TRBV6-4 ASSQEGAPGELF
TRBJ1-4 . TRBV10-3 AISEGATNEKLF
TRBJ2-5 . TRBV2 ASSPGQDSQETQY
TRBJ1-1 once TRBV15 ATSRDAAEAF
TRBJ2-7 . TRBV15 ATSRLAGAYEQY
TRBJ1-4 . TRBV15 ATSRDTGGGEKLF
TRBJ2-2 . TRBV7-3 ASSPWTSGDTGELF
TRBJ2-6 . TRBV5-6 ASSLWGGPGANVLT
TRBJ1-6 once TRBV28 ASSPAQYNSPLH
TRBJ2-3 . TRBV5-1 ASSLVALTDTQY
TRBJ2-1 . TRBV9 ASSVNDRAYNEQF
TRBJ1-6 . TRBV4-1 ASSHPGSPLH
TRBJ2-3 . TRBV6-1 ASSEVGGYTDTQY
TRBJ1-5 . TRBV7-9 ASSQGEGRQPQH
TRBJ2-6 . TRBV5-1 ASSLSSSGGANVLT
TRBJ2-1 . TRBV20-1 SVPFYNEQF
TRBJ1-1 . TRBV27 ASTYRGGLTEAF
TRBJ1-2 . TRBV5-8 ASSSVLPRTGLSNYGYT
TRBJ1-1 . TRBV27 ASSLGGDTEAF
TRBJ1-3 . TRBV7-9 ASSLATANSGNTIY
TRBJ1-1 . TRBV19 ASSPPTGRDTEAF
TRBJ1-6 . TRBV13 ASSFRGGGSPLH
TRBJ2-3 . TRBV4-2 ASSQDWRRTSGGTDTQY
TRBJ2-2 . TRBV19 ASSYSAGIAGELF